Listed below are T cell receptor beta chains from one sample, sequenced in a study of control samples from healthy donors and cancer patients. Sequencing used immunoSEQ multiplex PCR; TCRdb keeps in-frame clones, though not all of them. The table includes some 67,000 clones, about 90% detected once. The source material was PBMCs. These receptors all stem from a woman aged 50 to 60 with head and neck cancer. CDR3s include the opening cysteine and the closing phenylalanine or tryptophan. The D gene is left open where the match is weak. A clone size is listed for some rows: how often the clone was seen (once, few, many), or a class if it is expanded.

TRBJ2-6 . . TRBV30 TGTGCCTGGAGTGTAGTCTATGGGGCCAACGTCCTGACTTTC CAWSVVYGANVLTF
TRBJ1-4 once . TRBV5-1 TGCGCCAGCAGCTTAGCCCCCTCGGGGGAGTGGGAAAAACTGTTTTTT CASSLAPSGEWEKLFF
TRBJ2-5 . . TRBV6-5 TGTGCCGGCATGAAGGAAGAGACCCAGTACTTC CAGMKEETQYF
TRBJ2-3 . . TRBV2 TGTGCCAGCAGTGACAACTTAGCAACAGATACGCAGTATTTT CASSDNLATDTQYF
TRBJ1-3 . TRBD1 TRBV29-1 TGCAGCGTTGACGGGGGGCCGGGGACAGGGACTGGAAACACCATATATTTT CSVDGGPGTGTGNTIYF
TRBJ2-2 . TRBD2 TRBV6-2/TRBV6-3 TGTGCCAGCAGTTACGGGACTAGATCAAACGGGGAGCTGTTTTTT CASSYGTRSNGELFF
TRBJ1-6 . . TRBV7-2 TGTGCCAGCAGCTTAGGTCCTCCCGGTAGTTCACCCCTCCACTTT CASSLGPPGSSPLHF
TRBJ1-2 . . TRBV19 TGTGCCAGTAGTATTCGGGGTTTTAATGGCTACACCTTC CASSIRGFNGYTF
TRBJ1-1 few . TRBV3-1/TRBV3-2 TGTGCCAGCAGCCCCGACGGGATTCGGGACACTGAAGCTTTCTTT CASSPDGIRDTEAFF
TRBJ2-3 . . TRBV2 TGTGCCCTAGGAGGCGGCAACACAGATACGCAGTATTTT CALGGGNTDTQYF
TRBJ1-1 . . TRBV6-1 TGTGCCAGCAGTGAAGCGGCGGCTTATGGGGCTTTCTTT CASSEAAAYGAFF
TRBJ1-3 once . TRBV30 TGTGCCTGGAGTGTCTCCCTGAACACCATATATTTT CAWSVSLNTIYF
TRBJ1-5 . . TRBV10-3 TGTGCCATCAGTGAGTCCAGGACTGGAGGGAGTCAGCCCCAGCATTTT CAISESRTGGSQPQHF
TRBJ2-3 . . TRBV18 TGTGCCAGCTCACCCCACCCTCTCCCAGATACGCAGTATTTT CASSPHPLPDTQYF
TRBJ2-7 . TRBD1 TRBV19 TGTGCCAGTAGTGCCGGACAGGGGGCGAACGACGAGCAGTACTTC CASSAGQGANDEQYF
TRBJ1-5 . . TRBV5-5 TGTGCCAGCAGCTTGGGCGCCGGACTGAGCAATCAGCCCCAGCATTTT CASSLGAGLSNQPQHF
TRBJ1-3 . . TRBV9 TGTGCCAGCAGCCCCTCAGGGACTGGAAACACCATATATTTT CASSPSGTGNTIYF
TRBJ1-5 . . TRBV28 TGTGCCAGCAGTTTATACTTGGACAGTGACAATCAGCCCCAGCATTTT CASSLYLDSDNQPQHF
TRBJ1-1 . . TRBV7-2 TGTGCCAGCAGACAAGGGGCAGGGGCCACTGAAGCTTTCTTT CASRQGAGATEAFF
TRBJ2-6 . . TRBV27 TGTGCCAGCAGTTTAACAGGGATACTGTCTGGGGCCAACGTCCTGACTTTC CASSLTGILSGANVLTF
TRBJ2-1 . TRBD1 TRBV19 TGTGCCAGTAGGGAGACAGGGAACAATGAGCAGTTCTTC CASRETGNNEQFF
TRBJ2-5 . TRBD2 TRBV4-1 TGCGCCAGCAGCCAAGATCGAACTAGTGGAGGGCAGCGGGGGGCGCGAGAGACCCAGTACTTC CASSQDRTSGGQRGARETQYF
TRBJ1-2 . TRBD1 TRBV29-1 TGCAGCGTTGCCCATGGACAGGGGGCGCAGGGCTACACCTTC CSVAHGQGAQGYTF
TRBJ2-1 . . TRBV28 TGTGCCAGCAGCAGACCCCCGGACACTTACAATGAGCAGTTCTTC CASSRPPDTYNEQFF
TRBJ2-7 . . TRBV6-1 TGTGCCAGCAGTGAGCCGGGACCGTCCTACGAGCAGTACTTC CASSEPGPSYEQYF
TRBJ1-2 . . TRBV2 TGTGCCAGCACCGAAGCTCAGGGAAGCTACACCTTC CASTEAQGSYTF
TRBJ1-5 . . TRBV21-1 TGTGCCAGCAGCAAAGTAGTCGGGAACGGGGATCAGCCCCAGCATTTT CASSKVVGNGDQPQHF
TRBJ1-4 . . TRBV28 TGTGCCAGCAGTCCGTCGGGACGAGGGGTGACGTCTGCAACTAATGAAAAACTGTTTTTT CASSPSGRGVTSATNEKLFF
TRBJ2-5 . . TRBV28 TGTGCCAGCAGTACTCGTGGACTCGGGGCGGGGCAGGGTGAGACCCAGTACTTC CASSTRGLGAGQGETQYF
TRBJ2-5 . . TRBV5-4 TGTGCCAGCAGCTTGGCTGGTCGGAATACCCAAGAGACCCAGTACTTC CASSLAGRNTQETQYF
TRBJ2-5 . . TRBV1 TGCACCAGCAGCCATAACGCTTGGCCGGGGGTCCCCCCCCAGTACTTC CTSSHNAWPGVPPQYF
TRBJ2-7 . TRBD1 TRBV5-1 TGCGCCAGCAGGGGGGACAGGGGGTCCCTCCTTTCCTACGAGCAGTACTTC CASRGDRGSLLSYEQYF
TRBJ1-3 . . TRBV27 TGTGCCAGCAGTTTGTCTAGGAGGGCTGGAAACACCATATATTTT CASSLSRRAGNTIYF
TRBJ2-3 . . TRBV11-3 TGTGCCAGCAGCAGGGACGGGAGCACAGATACGCAGTATTTT CASSRDGSTDTQYF
TRBJ2-3 . . TRBV7-2 TGTGCCAGCAGCGACCTAGCCACCACAGATACGCAGTATTTT CASSDLATTDTQYF
TRBJ1-1 . . TRBV5-6 TGTGCCAGCAGCAAGGACAGGAACACTGAAGCTTTCTTT CASSKDRNTEAFF
TRBJ2-3 . TRBD2 TRBV5-6 TGTGCCAGCAGCTACATTACCTTAGCGGGGGATCGCACAGATACGCAGTATTTT CASSYITLAGDRTDTQYF
TRBJ1-3 . . TRBV19 TGTGCCAGTACCCTCCGGGGGACGGGCCGGAACTCTGGAAACACCATATATTTT CASTLRGTGRNSGNTIYF
TRBJ2-7 . TRBD1 TRBV15 TGTGCCACCAGCAGCTTCACAGGGGGCGCGTCCTACGAGCAGTACTTC CATSSFTGGASYEQYF
TRBJ1-2 . . TRBV15 TGTGCCACCAGCAGAGATCGAGACCGACTGGGGGGCTACACCTTC CATSRDRDRLGGYTF
TRBJ1-5 . . TRBV28 TGTGCCAGCAGTTCCACGAAGGCCTACAATCAGCCCCAGCATTTT CASSSTKAYNQPQHF
TRBJ1-1 . . TRBV27 TGTGCCAGCAGTACCCGACTGAACACTGAAGCTTTCTTT CASSTRLNTEAFF
TRBJ1-5 . . TRBV12-3/TRBV12-4 TGTGCCAGCAGTCACTCCGGGGGACAGCCCCAGCATTTT CASSHSGGQPQHF
TRBJ2-6 . . TRBV24-1 TGTGCCACCAGTGATGTAGGGGCCGGGACAACACCCTCTGGGGCCAACGTCCTGACTTTC CATSDVGAGTTPSGANVLTF
TRBJ2-7 . TRBD2 TRBV6-6 TGTGCCAGCAGTCCCCTGCTAGCGGGGAGCCCCTCCTACGAGCAGTACTTC CASSPLLAGSPSYEQYF
TRBJ1-5 . . TRBV24-1 TGTGCCACCAGTGACCTCCGAAGCGGGGGGCCCCAGCATTTT CATSDLRSGGPQHF
TRBJ2-3 . TRBD2 TRBV6-1 TGTGCCAGCAGTGAAAGGGAAGCGGGGGGGCGTGATACGCAGTATTTT CASSEREAGGRDTQYF
TRBJ1-6 few . TRBV27 TGTGCCAGCAGCCGCTATCAACAGGGAGAATCACCCCTCCACTTT CASSRYQQGESPLHF
TRBJ1-4 . . TRBV3-1/TRBV3-2 TGTGCCAGCAGCCAAGGAGGGGGGACCGAAAAACTGTTTTTT CASSQGGGTEKLFF
TRBJ1-4 . . TRBV7-9 TGTGCCAGCAGCCCCAAGGGGAGGCCAACTAATGAAAAACTGTTTTTT CASSPKGRPTNEKLFF
TRBJ1-6 . TRBD1 TRBV7-2 TGTGCCAGCAGCTTGGGGACAGGGGGATCTAATTCACCCCTCCACTTT CASSLGTGGSNSPLHF
TRBJ1-1 . . TRBV28 TGTGCCAGCAGTTTGGTTGGCAACACTGAAGCTTTCTTT CASSLVGNTEAFF
TRBJ1-1 . . TRBV3-1/TRBV3-2 TGTGCCAGCAGCCAAGGCGGAATGGCAGGGGTCCAGCATGCTGAAGCTTTCTTT CASSQGGMAGVQHAEAFF
TRBJ2-3 once TRBD2 TRBV30 TGTGCCTGGGCCCCTGGGACAGCCGGACTAGCGGCCACAGATACGCAGTATTTT CAWAPGTAGLAATDTQYF
TRBJ2-3 . . TRBV1 TGCACCAGCAGCCAAGATCGGCAGAGTGCCACAGATACGCAGTATTTT CTSSQDRQSATDTQYF